This T cell receptor (beta chain) is drawn from a study of OX40 agonist ivuxolimab in advanced cancers. As for the study in general: The dose of intravenous ivuxolimab that patients received every 2 weeks ranged from 0.01 to 10 mg/kg. Around 40% of patients had received prior checkpoint inhibitor therapy.

Trimming took 1 base from V and 2 from J; bases not matched to a gene: 10. CDR1 is SGHTA and CDR2 is FQGNSA in the germline V gene. The CDR3 contains 17 residues. Method: immunoSEQ multiplex PCR; TCRdb's copy keeps in-frame clones and lacks some. In the table there are around 72,000 clones, approximately 78% of which are singletons. The receptor was derived from an adult with an advanced solid tumor such as melanoma, head and neck, liver or kidney cancer. The source was CD4+ or CD8+ T cells sorted from blood, collected in a trial of the OX40 agonist ivuxolimab. The V and J genes are TRBV7-2 and TRBJ2-7; 8 bases fit TRBD2. CDR3 in amino acids: CASSLESAGGGAYEQYF. In nucleotides, the CDR3 is TGTGCCAGCAGCTTAGAATCGGCGGGAGGTGGGGCCTACGAGCAGTACTTC.